This is a list of T cell receptor beta chains from one sample in a study of cytomegalovirus exposure and HLA in healthy donors. Sequencing was performed with immunoSEQ multiplex PCR; in TCRdb, only in-frame clones are kept and a portion is missing. The repertoire consists of 30,000 to 35,000 clones, with around 83% occurring once and the leading ten covering around 3.6%. Input material: PBMCs. The receptors derive from a woman aged 18-30 years in good health and CMV-seronegative. The CDR3 runs from the conserved cysteine through the conserved F or W.

v_call: TRBV6-5
cdr3_length: 14
cdr3_aa: CASRGVDKNTEAFF

v_call: TRBV27
cdr3_length: 11
cdr3_aa: CASRGTTEAFF

v_call: TRBV29-1
cdr3_length: 13
cdr3_aa: CSVATGKEVEQYF

v_call: TRBV25-1
cdr3_length: 16
cdr3_aa: CASSEAGTGVTGELFF

v_call: TRBV11-2
cdr3_length: 15
cdr3_aa: CASSSWAGGPYEQFF

v_call: TRBV6-5
cdr3_length: 15
cdr3_aa: CASSPVEHESWKLFF

v_call: TRBV4-3
cdr3_length: 17
cdr3_aa: CASSQDFMQGYYNEQFF

v_call: TRBV7-2
cdr3_length: 14
cdr3_aa: CASSSGQGVAEQYF

v_call: TRBV29-1
cdr3_length: 13
cdr3_aa: CSAWDSAKGGYPF

v_call: TRBV5-1
cdr3_length: 13
cdr3_aa: CASNRDRGETQYF

v_call: TRBV6-6
cdr3_length: 15
cdr3_aa: CASGRSGTYNQPQHF

v_call: TRBV6-4
cdr3_length: 15
cdr3_aa: CASSDSTILVHEQYF

v_call: TRBV4-3
cdr3_length: 17
cdr3_aa: CASSQEGLGTSGYGYTF

v_call: TRBV9
cdr3_length: 14
cdr3_aa: CASSNSGSKDEQFF

v_call: TRBV7-8
cdr3_length: 15
cdr3_aa: CASSSTGLSNQPQHF

v_call: TRBV10-3
cdr3_length: 12
cdr3_aa: CAISGTGLEQYF

v_call: TRBV5-1
cdr3_length: 14
cdr3_aa: CASSFRGQSYEQYF

v_call: TRBV7-9
cdr3_length: 14
cdr3_aa: CASSPGTVPYEQYF

v_call: TRBV7-2
cdr3_length: 14
cdr3_aa: CASSSLDSRSQSIF

v_call: TRBV29-1
cdr3_length: 13
cdr3_aa: CSVKGDNAPEQYF

v_call: TRBV4-3
cdr3_length: 13
cdr3_aa: CASSQETDYEQYF

v_call: TRBV10-3
cdr3_length: 13
cdr3_aa: CAISDRADSPLHF

v_call: TRBV7-2
cdr3_length: 14
cdr3_aa: CASSPAGTYNEQFF

v_call: TRBV7-3
cdr3_length: 12
cdr3_aa: CASSLGGYGYTF

v_call: TRBV28
cdr3_length: 14
cdr3_aa: CASTLAGDSYEQYF

v_call: TRBV4-1
cdr3_length: 15
cdr3_aa: CASSLRKGLAGELFF

v_call: TRBV4-3
cdr3_length: 15
cdr3_aa: CASSQAGISGNTIYF

v_call: TRBV6-5
cdr3_length: 15
cdr3_aa: CASSYSTGLGTEAFF

v_call: TRBV19
cdr3_length: 13
cdr3_aa: CASTGTGGPAQHF

v_call: TRBV30
cdr3_length: 13
cdr3_aa: CAWSVGLNNEQFF

v_call: TRBV5-1
cdr3_length: 15
cdr3_aa: CASSFRDRGRETQYF

v_call: TRBV7-9
cdr3_length: 15
cdr3_aa: CAIVPRTSPYNEQFF

v_call: TRBV11-2
cdr3_length: 15
cdr3_aa: CASSYSRGQGAEAFF

v_call: TRBV7-2
cdr3_length: 14
cdr3_aa: CASSYGQGAGEQYF

v_call: TRBV30
cdr3_length: 11
cdr3_aa: CAWSLYNEQFF

v_call: TRBV5-6
cdr3_length: 14
cdr3_aa: CASSRMTVQETQYF

v_call: TRBV19
cdr3_length: 15
cdr3_aa: CASSIDRGENPEAFF

v_call: TRBV6-5
cdr3_length: 13
cdr3_aa: CATLQNLNYGYTF

v_call: TRBV7-7
cdr3_length: 15
cdr3_aa: CASSSGLAGTDTQYF

v_call: TRBV5-1
cdr3_length: 14
cdr3_aa: CASSPYGTDQPQNF

v_call: TRBV20-1
cdr3_length: 11
cdr3_aa: CSARDSYEQYF

v_call: TRBV2
cdr3_length: 15
cdr3_aa: CASRSRTGGLYEQYF

v_call: TRBV5-5
cdr3_length: 15
cdr3_aa: CASSLIQGAGETQYF

v_call: TRBV29-1
cdr3_length: 13
cdr3_aa: CSVEGTPYNEQFF

v_call: TRBV28
cdr3_length: 16
cdr3_aa: CASSLSAGAGTGELFF

v_call: TRBV4-3
cdr3_length: 16
cdr3_aa: CASSQVGQGAKYEQYF

v_call: TRBV20-1
cdr3_length: 11
cdr3_aa: CSALGRNEQFF

v_call: TRBV28
cdr3_length: 13
cdr3_aa: CAITGNSNQPQHF

v_call: TRBV5-1
cdr3_length: 14
cdr3_aa: CASRSPGATGELFF

v_call: TRBV27
cdr3_length: 14
cdr3_aa: CASSLSRGYEKLFF

v_call: TRBV5-1
cdr3_length: 13
cdr3_aa: CASSLFVDNEQFF

v_call: TRBV29-1
cdr3_length: 12
cdr3_aa: CSAGHPGNTIYF

v_call: TRBV7-2
cdr3_length: 13
cdr3_aa: CASSLQGRTEAFF

v_call: TRBV4-2
cdr3_length: 17
cdr3_aa: CASSQDLGTSGRETQYF

v_call: TRBV10-3
cdr3_length: 15
cdr3_aa: CAISESRTIQETQYF

v_call: TRBV5-1
cdr3_length: 14
cdr3_aa: CASSLSARGEKLFF

v_call: TRBV9
cdr3_length: 18
cdr3_aa: CASSANRLAGENTGELFF

v_call: TRBV10-3
cdr3_length: 14
cdr3_aa: CAISVGGTGNTIYF